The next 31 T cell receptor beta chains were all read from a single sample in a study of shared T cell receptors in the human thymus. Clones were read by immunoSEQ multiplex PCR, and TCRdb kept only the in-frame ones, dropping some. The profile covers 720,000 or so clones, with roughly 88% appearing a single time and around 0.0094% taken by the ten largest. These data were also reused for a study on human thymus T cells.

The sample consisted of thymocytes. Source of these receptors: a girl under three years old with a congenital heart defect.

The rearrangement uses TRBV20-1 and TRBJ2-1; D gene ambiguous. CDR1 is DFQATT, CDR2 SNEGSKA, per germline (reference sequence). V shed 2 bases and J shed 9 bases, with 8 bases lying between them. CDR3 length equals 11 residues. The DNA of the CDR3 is TGCAGTGCTAGACTCACCGGTGAGCAGTTCTTC. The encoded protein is CSARLTGEQFF.

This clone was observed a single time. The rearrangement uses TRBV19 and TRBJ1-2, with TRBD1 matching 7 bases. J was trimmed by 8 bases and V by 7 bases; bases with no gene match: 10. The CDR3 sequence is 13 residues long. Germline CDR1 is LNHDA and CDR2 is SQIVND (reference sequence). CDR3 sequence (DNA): TGTGCCAGTACCCCCGACAGGGAAAGCGGCTACACCTTC. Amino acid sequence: CASTPDRESGYTF.

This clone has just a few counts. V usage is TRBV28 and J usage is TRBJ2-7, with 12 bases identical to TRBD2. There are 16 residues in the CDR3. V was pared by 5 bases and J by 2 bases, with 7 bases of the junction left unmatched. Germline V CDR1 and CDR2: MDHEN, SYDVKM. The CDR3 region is CASSPTSGGLPYEQYF. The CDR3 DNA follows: TGTGCCAGCAGTCCTACTAGCGGGGGGCTTCCCTACGAGCAGTACTTC.

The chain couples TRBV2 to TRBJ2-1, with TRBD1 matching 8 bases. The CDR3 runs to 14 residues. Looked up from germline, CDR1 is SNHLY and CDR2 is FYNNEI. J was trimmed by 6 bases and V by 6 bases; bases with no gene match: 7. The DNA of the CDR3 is TGTGCCAGCAGCTGGGGACAGGTATCCAATGAGCAGTTCTTC. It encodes CASSWGQVSNEQFF.

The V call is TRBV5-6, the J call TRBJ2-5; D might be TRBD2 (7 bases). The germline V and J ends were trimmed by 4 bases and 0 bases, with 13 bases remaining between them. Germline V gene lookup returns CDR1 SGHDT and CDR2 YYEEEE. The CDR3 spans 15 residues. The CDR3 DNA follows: TGTGCCAGCAGCGCGGGGAGGGGGTACCAAGAGACCCAGTACTTC. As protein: CASSAGRGYQETQYF.

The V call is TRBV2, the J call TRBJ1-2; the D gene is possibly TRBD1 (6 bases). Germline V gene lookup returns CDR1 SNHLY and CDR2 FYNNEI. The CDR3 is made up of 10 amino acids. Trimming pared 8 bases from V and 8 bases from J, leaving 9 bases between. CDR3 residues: CASFRGGYTF. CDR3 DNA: TGTGCCAGCTTCAGGGGCGGCTACACCTTC.

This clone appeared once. CDR3 sequence reads: CASSDDEGGSYNSPLHF. CDR3 sequence (DNA): TGTGCCAGCAGTGATGATGAGGGAGGTTCCTATAATTCACCCCTCCACTTT. The gene calls are TRBV2 and TRBJ1-6; D not certain. Germline V CDR1 and CDR2: SNHLY, FYNNEI. The germline V and J ends were trimmed by 3 bases and 1 base, with 13 bases remaining between them. This CDR3 contains 17 residues. Full variable domain (outside the CDR3, taken from reference TRBV2 and TRBJ1-6): EPEVTQTPSHQVTQMGQEVILRCVPISNHLYFYWYRQILGQKVEFLVSFYNNEISEKSEIFDDQFSVERPDGSNFTLKIRSTKLEDSAMYFCASSDDEGGSYNSPLHFGNGTRLTVT.

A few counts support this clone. CDR3 sequence reads: CAISGPRGPGTGELFF. The CDR3 nucleotides read TGTGCCATCAGTGGGCCGCGGGGCCCGGGGACCGGGGAGCTGTTTTTT. This rearrangement joins TRBV10-3 to TRBJ2-2, with D possibly being TRBD2 (6 bases). V was clipped by 4 bases and J by 5 bases, with 17 bases between them. The germline V gene has CDR1 ENHRY and CDR2 SYGVKD. This CDR3 contains 16 residues.

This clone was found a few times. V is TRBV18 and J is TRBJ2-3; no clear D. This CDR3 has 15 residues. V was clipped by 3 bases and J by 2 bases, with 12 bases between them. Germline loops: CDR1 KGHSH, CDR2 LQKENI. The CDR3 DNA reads TGTGCCAGCTCACCGGGTCCCAGGCCCACAGATACGCAGTATTTT. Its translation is CASSPGPRPTDTQYF.

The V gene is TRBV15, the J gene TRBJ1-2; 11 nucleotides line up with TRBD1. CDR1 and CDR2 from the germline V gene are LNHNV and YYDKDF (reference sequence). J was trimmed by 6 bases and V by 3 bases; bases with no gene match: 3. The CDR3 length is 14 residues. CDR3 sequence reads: CATSSGQGAHGYTF. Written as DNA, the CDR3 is TGTGCCACCAGCAGTGGACAGGGGGCGCATGGCTACACCTTC.

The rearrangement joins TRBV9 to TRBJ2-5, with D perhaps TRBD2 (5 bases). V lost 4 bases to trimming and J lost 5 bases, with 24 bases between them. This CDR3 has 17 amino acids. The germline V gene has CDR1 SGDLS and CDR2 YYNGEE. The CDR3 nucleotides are TGTGCCAGCAGCATCAAGCCCGGGATTTCCGTCTCGGAGACCCAGTACTTC. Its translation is CASSIKPGISVSETQYF.

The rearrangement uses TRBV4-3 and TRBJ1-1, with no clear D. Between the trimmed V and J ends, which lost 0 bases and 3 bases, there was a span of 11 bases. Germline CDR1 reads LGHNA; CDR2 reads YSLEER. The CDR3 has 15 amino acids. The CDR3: CASSQDAGTDTEAFF. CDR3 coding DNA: TGCGCCAGCAGCCAAGACGCGGGTACGGACACTGAAGCTTTCTTT.

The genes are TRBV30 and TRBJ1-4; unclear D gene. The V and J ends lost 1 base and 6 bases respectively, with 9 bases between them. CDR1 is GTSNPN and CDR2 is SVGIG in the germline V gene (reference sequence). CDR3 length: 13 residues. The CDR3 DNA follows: TGTGCCTGGAGTGCGATAGGAGATGAAAAACTGTTTTTT. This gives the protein CAWSAIGDEKLFF.

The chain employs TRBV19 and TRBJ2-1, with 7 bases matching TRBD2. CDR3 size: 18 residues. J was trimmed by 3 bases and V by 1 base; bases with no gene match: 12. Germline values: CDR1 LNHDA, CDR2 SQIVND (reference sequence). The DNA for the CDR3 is TGTGCCAGTAGTATAGTGCCCCCCGGAGCGGGGATCTACAATGAGCAGTTCTTC. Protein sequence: CASSIVPPGAGIYNEQFF. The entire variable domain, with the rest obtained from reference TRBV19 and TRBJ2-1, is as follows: DGGITQSPKYLFRKEGQNVTLSCEQNLNHDAMYWYRQDPGQGLRLIYYSQIVNDFQKGDIAEGYSVSREKKESFPLTVTSAQKNPTAFYLCASSIVPPGAGIYNEQFFGPGTRLTVL.

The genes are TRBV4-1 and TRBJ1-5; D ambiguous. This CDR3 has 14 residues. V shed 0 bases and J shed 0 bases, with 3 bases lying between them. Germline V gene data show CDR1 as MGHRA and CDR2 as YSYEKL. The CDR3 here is CASSQEYSNQPQHF. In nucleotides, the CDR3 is TGCGCCAGCAGCCAAGAATATAGCAATCAGCCCCAGCATTTT.

CDR3 sequence (DNA): TGTGCCAGCAGTGAGTCGGGACACGGACGCGAACCATTCTACGAGCAGTACTTC. Its translation: CASSESGHGREPFYEQYF. V is TRBV6-1 and J is TRBJ2-7; D is perhaps TRBD1 (6 bases). The CDR3 consists of 18 residues. The ends were cut back, 3 bases at V and 3 bases at J, with 24 bases in the middle. Germline V gene data show CDR1 as MNHNS and CDR2 as SASEGT.

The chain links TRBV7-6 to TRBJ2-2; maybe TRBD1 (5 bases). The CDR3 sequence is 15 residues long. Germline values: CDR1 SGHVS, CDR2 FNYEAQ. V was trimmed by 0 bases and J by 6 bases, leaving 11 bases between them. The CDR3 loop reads CASSLAIRAPGELFF. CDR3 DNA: TGTGCCAGCAGCTTAGCGATCAGGGCTCCCGGGGAGCTGTTTTTT. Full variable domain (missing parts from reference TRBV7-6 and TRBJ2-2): GAGVSQSPRYKVTKRGQDVALRCDPISGHVSLYWYRQALGQGPEFLTYFNYEAQQDKSGLPNDRFSAERPEGSISTLTIQRTEQRDSAMYRCASSLAIRAPGELFFGEGSRLTVL.

CDR3 protein: CASSDLQKKFAQGVAGGEYF. The DNA for the CDR3 is TGTGCCAGCAGTGACTTGCAGAAAAAATTCGCGCAGGGGGTCGCGGGTGGTGAGTACTTC. The rearrangement links TRBV2 to TRBJ2-5; 7 bases line up with TRBD1. The germline gives CDR1 SNHLY, CDR2 FYNNEI. This CDR3 contains 20 residues. The J segment lost 12 bases and the V segment lost 3 bases, leaving 31 bases of the junction unmatched.

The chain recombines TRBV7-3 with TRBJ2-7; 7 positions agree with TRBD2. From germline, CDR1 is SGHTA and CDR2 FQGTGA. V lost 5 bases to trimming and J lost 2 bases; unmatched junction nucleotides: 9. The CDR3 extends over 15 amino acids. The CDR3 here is CASSIVGGIPYEQYF. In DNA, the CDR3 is TGTGCCAGCAGCATCGTCGGGGGGATCCCCTACGAGCAGTACTTC. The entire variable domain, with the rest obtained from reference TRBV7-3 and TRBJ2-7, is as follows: GAGVSQTPSNKVTEKGKYVELRCDPISGHTALYWYRQSLGQGPEFLIYFQGTGAADDSGLPNDRFFAVRPEGSVSTLKIQRTERGDSAVYLCASSIVGGIPYEQYFGPGTRLTVT.

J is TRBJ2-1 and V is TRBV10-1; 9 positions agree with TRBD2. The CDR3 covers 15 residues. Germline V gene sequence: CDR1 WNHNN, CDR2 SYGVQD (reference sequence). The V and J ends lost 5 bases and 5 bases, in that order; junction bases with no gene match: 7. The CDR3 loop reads CASSHQRGANNEQFF. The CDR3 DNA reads TGCGCCAGCAGTCACCAGCGGGGGGCGAACAATGAGCAGTTCTTC.

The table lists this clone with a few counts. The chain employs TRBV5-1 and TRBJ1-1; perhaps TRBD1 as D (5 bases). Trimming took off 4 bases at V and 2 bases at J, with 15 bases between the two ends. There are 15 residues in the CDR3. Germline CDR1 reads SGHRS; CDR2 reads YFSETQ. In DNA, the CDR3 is TGCGCCAGCAGCACGCACCCAGGGCCAAACACTGAAGCTTTCTTT. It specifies CASSTHPGPNTEAFF.

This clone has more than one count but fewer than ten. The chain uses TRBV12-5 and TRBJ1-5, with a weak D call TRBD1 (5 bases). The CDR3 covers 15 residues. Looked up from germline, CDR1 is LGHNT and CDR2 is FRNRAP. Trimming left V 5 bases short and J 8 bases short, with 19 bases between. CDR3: CASGQAETAYKPQHF. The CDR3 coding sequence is TGTGCTAGTGGTCAAGCCGAGACAGCGTATAAGCCCCAGCATTTT.

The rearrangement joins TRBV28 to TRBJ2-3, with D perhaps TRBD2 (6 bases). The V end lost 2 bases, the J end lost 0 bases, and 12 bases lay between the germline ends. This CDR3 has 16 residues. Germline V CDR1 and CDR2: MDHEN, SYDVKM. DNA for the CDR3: TGTGCCAGCAGTTTAGTTGCGGGGTTTAGCACAGATACGCAGTATTTT. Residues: CASSLVAGFSTDTQYF.

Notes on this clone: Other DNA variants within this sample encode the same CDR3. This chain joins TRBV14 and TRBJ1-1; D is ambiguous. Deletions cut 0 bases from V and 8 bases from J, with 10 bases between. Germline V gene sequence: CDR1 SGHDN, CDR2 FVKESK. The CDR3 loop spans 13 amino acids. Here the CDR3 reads CASSQDEVKEAFF. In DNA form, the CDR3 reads TGTGCCAGCAGCCAAGATGAGGTAAAAGAAGCTTTCTTT.

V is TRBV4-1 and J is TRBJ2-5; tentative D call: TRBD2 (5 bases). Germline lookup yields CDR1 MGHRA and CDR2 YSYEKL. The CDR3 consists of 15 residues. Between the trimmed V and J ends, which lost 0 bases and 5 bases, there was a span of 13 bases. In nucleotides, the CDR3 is TGCGCCAGCAGCCAAGATTTTGCCGGGGTGGAGACCCAGTACTTC. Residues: CASSQDFAGVETQYF.

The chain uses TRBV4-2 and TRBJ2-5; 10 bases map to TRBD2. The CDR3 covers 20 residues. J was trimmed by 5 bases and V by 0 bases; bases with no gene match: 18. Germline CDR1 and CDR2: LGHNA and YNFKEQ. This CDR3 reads CASSQDCGSAGGSVYETQYF. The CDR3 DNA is TGTGCCAGCAGCCAAGATTGTGGTTCAGCGGGGGGGTCGGTATACGAGACCCAGTACTTC.

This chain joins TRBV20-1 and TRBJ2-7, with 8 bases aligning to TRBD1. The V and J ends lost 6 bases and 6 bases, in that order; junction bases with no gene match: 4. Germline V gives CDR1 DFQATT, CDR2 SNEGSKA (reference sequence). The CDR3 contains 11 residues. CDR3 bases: TGCAGTGCGTTAACAGGGGGCGAGCAGTACTTC. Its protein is CSALTGGEQYF.

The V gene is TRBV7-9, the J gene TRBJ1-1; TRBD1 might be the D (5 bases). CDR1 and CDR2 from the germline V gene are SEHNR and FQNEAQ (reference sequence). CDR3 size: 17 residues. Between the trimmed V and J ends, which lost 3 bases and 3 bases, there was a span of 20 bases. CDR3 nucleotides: TGTGCCAGCAGCTTCCTAAACACAGGTATCAAGGACACTGAAGCTTTCTTT. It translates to CASSFLNTGIKDTEAFF.

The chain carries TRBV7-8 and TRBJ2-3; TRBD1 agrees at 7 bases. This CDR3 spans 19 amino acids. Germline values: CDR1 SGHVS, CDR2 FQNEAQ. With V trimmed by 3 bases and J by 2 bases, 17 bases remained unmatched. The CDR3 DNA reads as TGTGCCAGCAGCTTTGGCCCGGACAGGACAGGCCAGATCACAGATACGCAGTATTTT. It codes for CASSFGPDRTGQITDTQYF.

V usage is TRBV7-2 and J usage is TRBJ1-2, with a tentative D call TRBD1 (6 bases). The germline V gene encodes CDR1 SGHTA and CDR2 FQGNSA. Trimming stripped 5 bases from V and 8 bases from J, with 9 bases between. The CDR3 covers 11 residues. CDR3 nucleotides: TGTGCCAGCAGCCTTGGACAGGGCTACACCTTC. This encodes CASSLGQGYTF.

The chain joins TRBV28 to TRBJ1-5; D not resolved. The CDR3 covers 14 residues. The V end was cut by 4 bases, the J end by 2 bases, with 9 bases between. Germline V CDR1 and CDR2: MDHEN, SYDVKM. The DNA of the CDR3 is TGTGCCAGCAGTTCGTGGAGGCGCAATCAGCCCCAGCATTTT. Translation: CASSSWRRNQPQHF.